Here is one T cell receptor beta chain with its context. The sample belongs to a study of blood T cell repertoires in COVID-19. Authors' data handling: By means of reference gene primer amplification, nucleated cell counts were estimated. This table comes from immunoSEQ multiplex PCR, and its TCRdb copy is limited to in-frame clones, with some not included. The V and J calls and the clone size are those of that table, but D and trimming were determined from the DNA. The data show about 310,000 clones, just under 90% seen once. This CDR3 has 12 residues. Germline CDR1 SQVTM, CDR2 ANQGSEA. The V end was cut by 4 bases, the J end by 0 bases, with 4 bases between.

The sequencing sample was made of PBMCs or T cells enriched from blood (not recorded which). This sequence joins TRBV29-1 and TRBJ2-1, with no clear D. The TCR comes from a woman in her twenties or thirties who had recovered from COVID-19. The CDR3 DNA sequence: TGCAGCGTTGTCCTCTCCTACAATGAGCAGTTCTTC. This encodes CSVVLSYNEQFF.